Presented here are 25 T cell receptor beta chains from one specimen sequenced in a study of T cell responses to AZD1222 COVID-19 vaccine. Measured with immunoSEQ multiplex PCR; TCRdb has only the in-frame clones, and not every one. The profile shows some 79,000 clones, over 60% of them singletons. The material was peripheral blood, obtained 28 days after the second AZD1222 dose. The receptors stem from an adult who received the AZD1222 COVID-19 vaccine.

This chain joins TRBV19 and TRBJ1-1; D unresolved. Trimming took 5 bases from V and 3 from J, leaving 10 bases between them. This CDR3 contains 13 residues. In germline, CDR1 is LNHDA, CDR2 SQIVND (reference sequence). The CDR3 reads CASSDRADTEAFF. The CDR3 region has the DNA TGTGCCAGTAGTGACCGGGCGGACACTGAAGCTTTCTTT.

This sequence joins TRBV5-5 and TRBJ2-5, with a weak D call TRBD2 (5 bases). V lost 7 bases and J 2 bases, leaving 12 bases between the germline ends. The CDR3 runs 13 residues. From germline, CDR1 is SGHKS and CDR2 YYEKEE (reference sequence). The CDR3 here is CASYIPGQETQYF. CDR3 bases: TGTGCCAGCTACATCCCGGGACAAGAGACCCAGTACTTC.

CDR3 sequence: CASSIGTVDTQYF. The CDR3 DNA is TGTGCCAGTAGTATAGGGACGGTAGATACGCAGTATTTT. V usage is TRBV19 and J usage is TRBJ2-3; D is undetermined. This CDR3 contains 13 residues. In germline, CDR1 is LNHDA, CDR2 SQIVND (reference sequence). Trimming took 1 base from V and 5 from J, leaving 7 bases between them.

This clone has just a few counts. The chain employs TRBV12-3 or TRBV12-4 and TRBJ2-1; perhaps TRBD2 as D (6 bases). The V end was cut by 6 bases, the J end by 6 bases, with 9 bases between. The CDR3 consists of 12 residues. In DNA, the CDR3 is TGTGCCAGCAGCCGGGACTTCAATGAGCAGTTCTTC. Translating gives CASSRDFNEQFF.

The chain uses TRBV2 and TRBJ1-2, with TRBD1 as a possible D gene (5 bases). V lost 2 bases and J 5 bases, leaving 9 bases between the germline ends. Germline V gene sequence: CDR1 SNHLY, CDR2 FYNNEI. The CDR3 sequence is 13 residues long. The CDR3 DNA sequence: TGTGCCAGCAGTGAAATAGGGGATTATGGCTACACCTTC. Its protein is CASSEIGDYGYTF. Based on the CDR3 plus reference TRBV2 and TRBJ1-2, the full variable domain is EPEVTQTPSHQVTQMGQEVILRCVPISNHLYFYWYRQILGQKVEFLVSFYNNEISEKSEIFDDQFSVERPDGSNFTLKIRSTKLEDSAMYFCASSEIGDYGYTFGSGTRLTVV.

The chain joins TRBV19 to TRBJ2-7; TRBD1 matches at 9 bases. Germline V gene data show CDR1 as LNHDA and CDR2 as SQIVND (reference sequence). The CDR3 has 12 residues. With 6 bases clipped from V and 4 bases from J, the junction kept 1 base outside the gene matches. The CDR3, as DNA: TGTGCCAGTAGCGGACAGGGGTACGAGCAGTACTTC. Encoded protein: CASSGQGYEQYF.

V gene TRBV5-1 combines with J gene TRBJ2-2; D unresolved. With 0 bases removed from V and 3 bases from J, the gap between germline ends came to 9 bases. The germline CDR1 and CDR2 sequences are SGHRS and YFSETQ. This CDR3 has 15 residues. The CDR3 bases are TGCGCCAGCAGCTTGGGGCAGGCGTACACCGGGGAGCTGTTTTTT. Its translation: CASSLGQAYTGELFF.

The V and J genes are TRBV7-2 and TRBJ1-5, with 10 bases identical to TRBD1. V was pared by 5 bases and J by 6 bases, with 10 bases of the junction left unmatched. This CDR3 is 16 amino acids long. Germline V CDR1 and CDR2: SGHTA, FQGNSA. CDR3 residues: CASSGVGTGAFQPQHF. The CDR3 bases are TGTGCCAGCAGCGGTGTCGGGACAGGGGCGTTTCAGCCCCAGCATTTT.

This CDR3 reads CASSLATSGELFF. The CDR3 DNA is TGCGCCAGCAGCTTGGCGACGTCAGGGGAGCTGTTTTTT. The chain couples TRBV5-1 to TRBJ2-2; D not certain. Germline CDR1 is SGHRS and CDR2 is YFSETQ. Trimming left V 0 bases short and J 8 bases short, with 8 bases between. The CDR3 loop spans 13 amino acids.

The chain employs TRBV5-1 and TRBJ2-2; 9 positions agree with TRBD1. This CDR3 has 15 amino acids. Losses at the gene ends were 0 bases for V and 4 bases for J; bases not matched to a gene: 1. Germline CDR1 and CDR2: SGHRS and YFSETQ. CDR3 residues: CASSLVQGATGELFF. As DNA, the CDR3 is TGCGCCAGCAGCTTGGTACAGGGGGCCACCGGGGAGCTGTTTTTT.

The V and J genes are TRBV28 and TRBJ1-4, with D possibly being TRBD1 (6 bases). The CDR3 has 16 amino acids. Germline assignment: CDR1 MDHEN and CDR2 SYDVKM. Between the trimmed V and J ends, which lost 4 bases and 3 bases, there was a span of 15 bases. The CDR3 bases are TGTGCCAGCAGTTGGGGGGTGGGGGCGGCTAATGAAAAACTGTTTTTT. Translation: CASSWGVGAANEKLFF.

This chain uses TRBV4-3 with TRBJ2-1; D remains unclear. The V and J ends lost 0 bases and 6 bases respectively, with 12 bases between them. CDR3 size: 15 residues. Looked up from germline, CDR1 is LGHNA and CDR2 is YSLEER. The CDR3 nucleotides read TGCGCCAGCAGCCAAGAAGTGGAACCGGGCAATGAGCAGTTCTTC. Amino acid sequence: CASSQEVEPGNEQFF.

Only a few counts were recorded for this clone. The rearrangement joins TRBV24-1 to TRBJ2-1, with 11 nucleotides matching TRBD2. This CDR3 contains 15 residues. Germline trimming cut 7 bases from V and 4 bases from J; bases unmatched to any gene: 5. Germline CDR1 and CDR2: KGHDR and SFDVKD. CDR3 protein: CATSQTSGNYNEQFF. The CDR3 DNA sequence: TGTGCCACCAGCCAGACTAGCGGGAATTACAATGAGCAGTTCTTC.

CDR3: CASARTGFRNQPQHF. The DNA of the CDR3 is TGTGCCAGCGCTCGGACAGGGTTCCGCAATCAGCCCCAGCATTTT. The chain carries TRBV2 and TRBJ1-5, with 8 bases aligning to TRBD1. The germline V gene encodes CDR1 SNHLY and CDR2 FYNNEI. J lost 2 bases, V lost 8 bases, and 8 bases had no gene match. This CDR3 has 15 residues.

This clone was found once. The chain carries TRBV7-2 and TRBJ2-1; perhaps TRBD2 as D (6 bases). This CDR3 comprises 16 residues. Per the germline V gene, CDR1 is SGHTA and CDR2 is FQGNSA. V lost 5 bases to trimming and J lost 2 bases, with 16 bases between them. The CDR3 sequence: CASSMGLSGAYNEQFF. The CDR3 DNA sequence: TGTGCCAGCAGCATGGGACTTAGCGGAGCCTACAATGAGCAGTTCTTC. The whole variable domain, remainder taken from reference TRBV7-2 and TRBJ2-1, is GAGVSQSPSNKVTEKGKDVELRCDPISGHTALYWYRQSLGQGLEFLIYFQGNSAPDKSGLPSDRFSAERTGGSVSTLTIQRTQQEDSAVYLCASSMGLSGAYNEQFFGPGTRLTVL.

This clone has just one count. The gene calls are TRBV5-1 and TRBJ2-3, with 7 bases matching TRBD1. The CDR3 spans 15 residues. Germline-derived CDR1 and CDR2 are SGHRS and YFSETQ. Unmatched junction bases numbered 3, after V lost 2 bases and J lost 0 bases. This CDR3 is CASSLTGASTDTQYF. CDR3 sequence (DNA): TGCGCCAGCAGCTTAACAGGGGCTAGCACAGATACGCAGTATTTT. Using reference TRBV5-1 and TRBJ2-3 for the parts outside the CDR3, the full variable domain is KAGVTQTPRYLIKTRGQQVTLSCSPISGHRSVSWYQQTPGQGLQFLFEYFSETQRNKGNFPGRFSGRQFSNSRSEMNVSTLELGDSALYLCASSLTGASTDTQYFGPGTRLTVL.

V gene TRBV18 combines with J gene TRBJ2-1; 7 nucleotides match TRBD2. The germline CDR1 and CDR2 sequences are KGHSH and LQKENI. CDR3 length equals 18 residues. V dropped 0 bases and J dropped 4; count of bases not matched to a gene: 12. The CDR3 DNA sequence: TGTGCCAGCTCACCACCGGTGGCCGCTAGCGGACGATACAATGAGCAGTTCTTC. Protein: CASSPPVAASGRYNEQFF.

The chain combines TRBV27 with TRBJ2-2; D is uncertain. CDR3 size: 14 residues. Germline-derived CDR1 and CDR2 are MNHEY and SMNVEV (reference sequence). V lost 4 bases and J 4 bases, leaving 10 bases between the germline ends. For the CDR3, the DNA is TGTGCCAGCAGTTGGAGACCCTCCACCGGGGAGCTGTTTTTT. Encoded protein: CASSWRPSTGELFF.

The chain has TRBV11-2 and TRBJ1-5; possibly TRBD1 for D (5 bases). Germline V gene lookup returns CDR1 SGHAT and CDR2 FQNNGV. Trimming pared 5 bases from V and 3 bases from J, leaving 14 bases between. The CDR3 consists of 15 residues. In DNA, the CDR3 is TGTGCCAGCAGCAGGGACCTTACCTTCAATCAGCCCCAGCATTTT. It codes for CASSRDLTFNQPQHF. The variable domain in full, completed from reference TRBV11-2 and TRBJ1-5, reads EAGVAQSPRYKIIEKRQSVAFWCNPISGHATLYWYQQILGQGPKLLIQFQNNGVVDDSQLPKDRFSAERLKGVDSTLKIQPAKLEDSAVYLCASSRDLTFNQPQHFGDGTRLSIL.

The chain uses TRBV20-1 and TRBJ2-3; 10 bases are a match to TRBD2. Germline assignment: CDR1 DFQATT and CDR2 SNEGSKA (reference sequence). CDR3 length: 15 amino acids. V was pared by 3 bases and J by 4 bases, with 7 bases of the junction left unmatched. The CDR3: CSASPSGRVSDTQYF. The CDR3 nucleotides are TGCAGTGCTAGTCCCAGCGGGAGGGTTTCAGATACGCAGTATTTT.

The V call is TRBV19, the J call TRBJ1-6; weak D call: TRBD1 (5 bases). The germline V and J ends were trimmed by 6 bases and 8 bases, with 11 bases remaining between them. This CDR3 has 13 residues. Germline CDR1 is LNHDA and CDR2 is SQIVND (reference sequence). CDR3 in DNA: TGTGCCAGTAGGTGGGGGGAGGATTCACCCCTCCACTTT. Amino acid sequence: CASRWGEDSPLHF.

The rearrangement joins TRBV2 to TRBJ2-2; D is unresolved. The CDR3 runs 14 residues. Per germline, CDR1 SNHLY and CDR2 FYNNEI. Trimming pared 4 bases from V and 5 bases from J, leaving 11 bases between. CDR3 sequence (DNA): TGTGCCAGCAGTGCTCTGACCGTGACCGGGGAGCTGTTTTTT. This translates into CASSALTVTGELFF.

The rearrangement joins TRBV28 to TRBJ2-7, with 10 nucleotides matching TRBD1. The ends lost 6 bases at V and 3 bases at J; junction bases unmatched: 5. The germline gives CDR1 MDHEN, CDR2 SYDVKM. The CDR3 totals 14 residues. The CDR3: CASRGQGNRYEQYF. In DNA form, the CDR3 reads TGTGCCAGCAGGGGACAGGGGAATCGCTACGAGCAGTACTTC.

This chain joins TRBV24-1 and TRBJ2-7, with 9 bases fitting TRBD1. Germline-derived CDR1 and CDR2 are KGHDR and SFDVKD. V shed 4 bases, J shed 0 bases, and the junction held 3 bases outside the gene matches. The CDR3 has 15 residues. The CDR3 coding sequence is TGTGCCACCAGTGACGGACAGGGGCTCTCCTACGAGCAGTACTTC. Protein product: CATSDGQGLSYEQYF.

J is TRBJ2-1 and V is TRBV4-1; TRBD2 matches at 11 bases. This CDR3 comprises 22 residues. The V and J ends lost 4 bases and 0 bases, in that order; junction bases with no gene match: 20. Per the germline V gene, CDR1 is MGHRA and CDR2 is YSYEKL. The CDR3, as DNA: TGCGCCAGCAGCCCCCACGGCCACGGGGGACTAGCGGAGGCTTCCTCCTACAATGAGCAGTTCTTC. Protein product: CASSPHGHGGLAEASSYNEQFF.